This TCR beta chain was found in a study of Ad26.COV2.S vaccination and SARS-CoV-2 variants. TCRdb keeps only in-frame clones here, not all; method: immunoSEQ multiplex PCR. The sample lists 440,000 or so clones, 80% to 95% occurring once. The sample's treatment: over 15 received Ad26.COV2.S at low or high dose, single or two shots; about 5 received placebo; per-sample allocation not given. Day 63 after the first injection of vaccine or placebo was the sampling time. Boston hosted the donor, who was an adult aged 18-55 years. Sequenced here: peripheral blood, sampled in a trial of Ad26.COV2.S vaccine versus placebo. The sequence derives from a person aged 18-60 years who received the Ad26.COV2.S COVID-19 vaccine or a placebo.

This CDR3 reads CASSVGTGAGIDEQFF. Written as DNA, the CDR3 is TGTGCCAGCAGCGTAGGGACTGGGGCTGGCATCGATGAGCAGTTCTTC. This chain joins TRBV9 and TRBJ2-1, with D possibly called TRBD1 or TRBD2 (5 bases each). Looked up from germline, CDR1 is SGDLS and CDR2 is YYNGEE. The CDR3 contains 16 residues. Deletions cut 0 bases from V and 8 bases from J, with 18 bases between. The whole variable domain, remainder taken from reference TRBV9 and TRBJ2-1, is DSGVTQTPKHLITATGQRVTLRCSPRSGDLSVYWYQQSLDQGLQFLIQYYNGEERAKGNILERFSAQQFPDLHSELNLSSLELGDSALYFCASSVGTGAGIDEQFFGPGTRLTVL.